The sequence of this T cell receptor (beta chain) was determined in a study of T cells after yellow fever vaccination. Study-level results: Contaminating bulk clonotypes could be abundant in FACS-sorted repertoires.

UMIs were added to TCR cDNA along with a universal primer site when it was made by 5'RACE template switching. Each CDR3 protein gets one entry after TCRdb re-called the 5' RACE reads with MiXCR. The repertoire holds 610,000 or so distinct CDR3 sequences, with roughly an eighth as singletons. As for this clonotype: Its cognate antigen is unknown.

V lost 0 bases, J lost 9 bases, and 21 bases lay in between. The CDR3 length is 17 residues. Germline CDR1 is MNHEY and CDR2 is SMNVEV (reference sequence). The sequence came from a man aged 30 to 45 who received the YFV17D yellow fever vaccine. Sample: PBMCs, taken on the day of the yellow fever booster vaccination. The gene calls are TRBV27 and TRBJ2-1; D could derive from TRBD1 or TRBD2 (7 bases each). The DNA of the CDR3 is TGTGCCAGCAGTTTATCGTCCCAGCGGGACAGCGCTATTGAGCAGTTCTTC. Protein product: CASSLSSQRDSAIEQFF.